This entry concerns a single T cell receptor beta chain. What it binds is not known. This sample is drawn from a study of blood T cells in healthy people across ages. Study-level findings and limits: Unknown donor CMV status possibly confounded expanded clonotype changes. The recorded TCR beta diversity per million T cells decreased in a roughly linear manner with age.

Using a J-beta primer mix together with a sample-barcoded 5' primer, a second PCR was run for about 7 to 12 cycles. Tagging of each cDNA molecule was performed by a template-switch adaptor with 12 random nucleotides. Each sample provided no less than 2.5 million CDR3-containing paired-end reads. MiXCR, applied by TCRdb to the 5' RACE reads, yields one record per CDR3 protein. The sample lists about 1,400,000 distinct CDR3 sequences; 42% were seen once. Germline V gene lookup returns CDR1 MDHEN and CDR2 SYDVKM. Trimming removed 5 bases from V and 13 bases from J, with 14 bases in between. The CDR3 has 12 amino acids.

The specimen was blood. The chain employs TRBV28 and TRBJ2-2; weak D call: TRBD1 (6 bases). This receptor was identified in a woman younger than 30 in good health. The DNA of the CDR3 is TGTGCCAGCAGTCCGGGGACACCACTGCTGTTTTTT. Its protein is CASSPGTPLLFF.